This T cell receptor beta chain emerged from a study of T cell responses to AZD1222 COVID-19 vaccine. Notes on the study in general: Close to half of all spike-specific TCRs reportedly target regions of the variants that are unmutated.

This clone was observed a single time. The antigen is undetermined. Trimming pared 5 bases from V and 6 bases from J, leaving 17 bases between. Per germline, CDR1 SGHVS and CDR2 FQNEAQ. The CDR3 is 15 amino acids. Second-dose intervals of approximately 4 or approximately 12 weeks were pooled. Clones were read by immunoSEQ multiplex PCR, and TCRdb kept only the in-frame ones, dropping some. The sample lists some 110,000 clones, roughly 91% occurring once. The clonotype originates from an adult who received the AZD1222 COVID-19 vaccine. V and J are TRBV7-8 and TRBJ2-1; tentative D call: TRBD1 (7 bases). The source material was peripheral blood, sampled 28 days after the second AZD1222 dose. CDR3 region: CASSRGRDSSNEQFF. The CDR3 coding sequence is TGTGCCAGCAGCCGAGGGCGGGACAGCTCCAATGAGCAGTTCTTC.